The table lists the clone carrying this T cell receptor (beta chain) with a few counts. Its antigen is currently unknown. This specimen comes from a study of T cell repertoires in cytomegalovirus infection. Study overall: Indicated by public TCR beta signatures were CMV infection and matching HLA type. Findings of the study overall: The study found HLA-C-restricted CMV-specific TCR beta clonotypes dominating the ex vivo response.

Germline V gene data show CDR1 as SGHVS and CDR2 as FQNEAQ. The CDR3 runs 15 residues. V was trimmed by 4 bases and J by 8 bases, leaving 17 bases between them. MiXCR was run by TCRdb on the reads, yielding one entry per CDR3 protein. The table lists hundreds of thousands of distinct CDR3 sequences, approximately 25% of them singletons. The sample was CD8+ T cells from PBMCs. The clonotype was recovered from a human donor in good health (CMV status not recorded). Some clones in this sample may be carry-over from other donors' samples. The chain uses TRBV7-8 and TRBJ2-2, with a weak D call TRBD1 (5 bases). The CDR3 DNA reads TGTGCCAGCAGCTCATACAGGTTAACCGGAGGGGAGCTGTTTTTT. Amino acids: CASSSYRLTGGELFF. Filled out from reference TRBV7-8 and TRBJ2-2, the complete variable domain reads GAGVSQSPRYKVAKRGQDVALRCDPISGHVSLFWYQQALGQGPEFLTYFQNEAQLDKSGLPSDRFFAERPEGSVSTLKIQRTQQEDSAVYLCASSSYRLTGGELFFGEGSRLTVL.